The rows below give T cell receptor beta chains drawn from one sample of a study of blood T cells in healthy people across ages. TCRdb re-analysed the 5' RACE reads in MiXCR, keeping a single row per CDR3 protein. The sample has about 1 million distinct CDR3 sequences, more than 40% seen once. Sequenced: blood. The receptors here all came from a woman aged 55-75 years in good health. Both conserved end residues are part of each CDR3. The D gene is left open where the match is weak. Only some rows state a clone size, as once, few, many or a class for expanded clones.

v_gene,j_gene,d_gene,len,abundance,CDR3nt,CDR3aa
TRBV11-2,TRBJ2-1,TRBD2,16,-,TGTGCCAGCAGCTTAGAACTAGCGGGAGATAGGGATGAGCAGTTCTTC,CASSLELAGDRDEQFF
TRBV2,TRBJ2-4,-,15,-,TGTGCCAGCAGTGAAGAGGCTAGCGCCAAAAACATTCAGTACTTC,CASSEEASAKNIQYF
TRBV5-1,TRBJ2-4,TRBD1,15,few,TGCGCCAGCAGCTTGGATCGACAGGGGTTCAACATTCAGTACTTC,CASSLDRQGFNIQYF
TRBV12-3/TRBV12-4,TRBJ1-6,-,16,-,TGTGCCAGCAGTCCAACAGGGTTGGGGGCAAATTCACCCCTCCACTTT,CASSPTGLGANSPLHF
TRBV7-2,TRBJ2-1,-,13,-,TGTGCCAGCAGCTTTAATCGGGACGGTGAGCAGTTCTTC,CASSFNRDGEQFF
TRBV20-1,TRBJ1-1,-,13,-,TGCAGTGCTCATTCCGGGAAGAACACTGAAGCTTTCTTT,CSAHSGKNTEAFF
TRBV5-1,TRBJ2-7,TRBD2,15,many,TGCGCCAGCAGCCTGGGACTAGCGGCAACCTACGAGCAGTACTTC,CASSLGLAATYEQYF
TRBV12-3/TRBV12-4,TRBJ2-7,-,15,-,TGTGCCAGCAGTTTCCTCGCGGGGAGCTCCTACGAGCAGTACTTC,CASSFLAGSSYEQYF
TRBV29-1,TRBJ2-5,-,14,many,TGCAGCGTTGAGACCTCAGGGTTCGGAGAGACCCAGTACTTC,CSVETSGFGETQYF
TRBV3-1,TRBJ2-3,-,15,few,TGTGCCAGCAGCCAAGGACAGCGGTACACAGATACGCAGTATTTT,CASSQGQRYTDTQYF
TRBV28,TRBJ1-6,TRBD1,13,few,TGTGCCAGCAGTGGACAGGGCCCTTCGCCCCTCCACTTT,CASSGQGPSPLHF
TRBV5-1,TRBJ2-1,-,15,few,TGCGCCAGCAGCTCGCAGAAGGTTTCCTACAATGAGCAGTTCTTC,CASSSQKVSYNEQFF
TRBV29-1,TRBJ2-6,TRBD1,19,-,TGCAGCGTTGAAGATAGGGGGACCACAGGGGGCCCTGGGGCCAACGTCCTGACTTTC,CSVEDRGTTGGPGANVLTF
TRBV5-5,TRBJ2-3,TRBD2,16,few,TGTGCCAGCAGCTTGAGCGGGACCCTGGGAGGGGATACGCAGTATTTT,CASSLSGTLGGDTQYF
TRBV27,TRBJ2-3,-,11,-,TGTGCCAGCAGGACCTTAGATACGCAGTATTTT,CASRTLDTQYF
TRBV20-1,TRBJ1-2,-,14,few,TGCAGTGCTAGAGGAGGGAAGGCCGACTATGGCTACACCTTC,CSARGGKADYGYTF
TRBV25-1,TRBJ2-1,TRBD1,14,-,TGTGCCAGCAGTGGAAGGGACAGGAACAATGAGCAGTTCTTC,CASSGRDRNNEQFF
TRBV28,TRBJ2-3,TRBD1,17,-,TGTGCCAGCAGTCCTATGGCCGGGACAGGGGGCACAGATACGCAGTATTTT,CASSPMAGTGGTDTQYF
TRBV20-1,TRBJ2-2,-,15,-,TGCAGTGCTAGAGATAAAGCGGGTAACACCGGGGAGCTGTTTTTT,CSARDKAGNTGELFF
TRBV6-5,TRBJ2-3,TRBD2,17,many,TGTGCCAGCAGTTACTCGAGTATCTACCCGGGAGGAGATACGCAGTATTTT,CASSYSSIYPGGDTQYF
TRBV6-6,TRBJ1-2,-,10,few,TGTGCCAGCAGTTACAATGGCTACACCTTC,CASSYNGYTF
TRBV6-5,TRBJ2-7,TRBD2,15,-,TGTGCCAGCAGTTACCGGACTAGTCTCTACAATGAGCAGTACTTC,CASSYRTSLYNEQYF
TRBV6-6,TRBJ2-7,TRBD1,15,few,TGTGCCAGCAGTTACTCGACAGGGGGCGCCTACGAGCAGTACTTC,CASSYSTGGAYEQYF
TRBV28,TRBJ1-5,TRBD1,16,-,TGTGCCAGCAGTTCTGGACAGGGTCTTACCAATCAGCCCCAGCATTTT,CASSSGQGLTNQPQHF
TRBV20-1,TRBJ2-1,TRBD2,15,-,TGCAGTGCCCAGTCGGGCGGGAGGTCGGACAATGAGCAGTTCTTC,CSAQSGGRSDNEQFF
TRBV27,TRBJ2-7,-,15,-,TGTGCCAGCAGCTTAGGGCCCTTGGGGGGCTACGAGCAGTACTTC,CASSLGPLGGYEQYF
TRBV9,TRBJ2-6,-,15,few,TGTGCCAGCAGCACCCGGCTCTCTGGGGCCAACGTCCTGACTTTC,CASSTRLSGANVLTF
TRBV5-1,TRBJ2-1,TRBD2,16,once,TGCGCCAGCAGCTCAACTAGCGGAGGGGGATGGAATGAGCAGTTCTTC,CASSSTSGGGWNEQFF
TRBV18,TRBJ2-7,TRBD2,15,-,TGTGCCAGCTCACCCGGGGCGGGAGTAAGGTACGAGCAGTACTTC,CASSPGAGVRYEQYF
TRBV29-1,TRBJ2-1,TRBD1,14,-,TGCAGCGTTGATGCAGGGACAGGTTACAATGAGCAGTTCTTC,CSVDAGTGYNEQFF
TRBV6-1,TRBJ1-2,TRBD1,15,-,TGTGCCAGCAGTGATAACCCAGGGGGCGACTATGGCTACACCTTC,CASSDNPGGDYGYTF
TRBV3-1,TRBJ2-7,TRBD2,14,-,TGTGCCAGCCCCCGGGACGGGGACTACAATGAGCAGTACTTC,CASPRDGDYNEQYF
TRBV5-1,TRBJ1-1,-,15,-,TGCGCCAGCAGCTTGGTGGAGTTGGGAGTCGCTGAAGCTTTCTTT,CASSLVELGVAEAFF
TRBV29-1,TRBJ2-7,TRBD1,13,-,TGCAGCGTTGTGGACAGGGGCGAGATTGAGCAGTACTTC,CSVVDRGEIEQYF
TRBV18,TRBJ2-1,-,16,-,TGTGCCAGCTCACCACTCTCGGGGGCAGGGGCCGATGAGCAGTTCTTC,CASSPLSGAGADEQFF
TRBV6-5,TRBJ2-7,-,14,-,TGTGCCAGCAGTCGAACTTGGGATTTCTCCGAGCAGTACTTC,CASSRTWDFSEQYF
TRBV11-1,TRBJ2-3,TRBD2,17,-,TGTGCCAGCAGCCCCGGGGGGACTAGCGCCAGCACAGGTACGCAGTATTTT,CASSPGGTSASTGTQYF
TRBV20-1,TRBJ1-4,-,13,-,TGCAGTGCTAGCGATTCCATTGGTGAAAAACTGTTTTTT,CSASDSIGEKLFF
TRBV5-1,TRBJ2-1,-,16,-,TGCGCCAGCAGCTTGGTTCCCGGGAAGGTGTTCAGTGAGCAGTTCTTC,CASSLVPGKVFSEQFF
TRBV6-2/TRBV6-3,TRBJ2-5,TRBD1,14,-,TGTGCCAGCAGGCGTAGACAGGGATGGGAGACCCAGTACTTC,CASRRRQGWETQYF
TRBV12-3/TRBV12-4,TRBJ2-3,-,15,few,TGTGCCAGCAGTTATCGGGTTAGAGGGACAGATACGCAGTATTTT,CASSYRVRGTDTQYF
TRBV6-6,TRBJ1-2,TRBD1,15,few,TGTGCCAGCAGTACTCCGGGACAGGGTCTCTACGGCTACACCTTC,CASSTPGQGLYGYTF
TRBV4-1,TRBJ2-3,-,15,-,TGCGCCAGCAGCCAAGCCCCTTTGAGACCGGATACGCAGTATTTT,CASSQAPLRPDTQYF
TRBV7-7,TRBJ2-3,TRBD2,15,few,TGTGCCAGCAGTACCGGGACTACAGGTGCAGATACGCAGTATTTT,CASSTGTTGADTQYF
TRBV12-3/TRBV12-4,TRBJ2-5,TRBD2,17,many,TGTGCCAGCAGTTTGGATCCGGGACTAGCGGGACAAGAGACCCAGTACTTC,CASSLDPGLAGQETQYF
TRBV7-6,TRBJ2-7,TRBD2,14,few,TGTGCCAGCAGCACAGCGGGGGGTTCCTACGAGCAGTACTTC,CASSTAGGSYEQYF
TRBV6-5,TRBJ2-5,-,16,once,TGTGCCAGCAGAAACGGCTTTGGGGGGGCCGAGGAGACCCAGTACTTC,CASRNGFGGAEETQYF
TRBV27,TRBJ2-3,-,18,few,TGTGCCAGCAGTTTATCGTCCGCCCGGGGGTCGGGCACAGATACGCAGTATTTT,CASSLSSARGSGTDTQYF
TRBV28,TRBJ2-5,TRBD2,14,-,TGTGCCAGCAGACGACTAGCGGGAGGGGCTGAGCAGTACTTC,CASRRLAGGAEQYF
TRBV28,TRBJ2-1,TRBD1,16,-,TGTGCCAGCAGTTTAAAGACAGGGACCTCCTACAATGAGCAGTTCTTC,CASSLKTGTSYNEQFF
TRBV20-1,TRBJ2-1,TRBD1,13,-,TGCAGTGCAATAACGACAGGGACAAATGAGCAGTTCTTC,CSAITTGTNEQFF